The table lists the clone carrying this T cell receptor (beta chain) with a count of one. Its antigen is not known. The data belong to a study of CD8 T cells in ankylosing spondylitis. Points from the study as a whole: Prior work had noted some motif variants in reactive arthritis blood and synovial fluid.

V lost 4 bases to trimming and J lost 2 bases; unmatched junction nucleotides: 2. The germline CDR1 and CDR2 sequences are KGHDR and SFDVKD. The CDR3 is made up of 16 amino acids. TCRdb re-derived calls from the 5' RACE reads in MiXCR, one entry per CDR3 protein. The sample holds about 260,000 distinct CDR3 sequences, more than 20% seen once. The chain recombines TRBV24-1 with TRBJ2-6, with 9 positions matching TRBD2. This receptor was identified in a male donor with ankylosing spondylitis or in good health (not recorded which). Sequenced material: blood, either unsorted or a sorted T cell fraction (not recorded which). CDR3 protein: CATSDPSGAGANVLTF. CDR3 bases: TGTGCCACCAGTGACCCTAGCGGGGCTGGGGCCAACGTCCTGACTTTC.